A selection of T cell receptor beta chains follows, all from one sample in a study of T cell responses to AZD1222 COVID-19 vaccine. Data came from immunoSEQ multiplex PCR; TCRdb stores just in-frame clones and leaves some out. The table shows fewer than 150,000 clones, with roughly 91% occurring only once. This sample comprised peripheral blood, obtained 28 days after the second AZD1222 dose. The receptor set was obtained from an adult who received the AZD1222 COVID-19 vaccine. Both conserved end residues are part of each CDR3. A D gene is named only where the DNA matches it firmly. Size tells how often a clone was seen (once, few, many) or the class of an expanded clone, and some rows leave it out.

V gene	clone size	J gene	D gene	CDR3 DNA	CDR3 protein
TRBV19	.	TRBJ1-5	.	TGTGCCAGTAGTATAGTAGGGGGTAGCAATCAGCCCCAGCATTTT	CASSIVGGSNQPQHF
TRBV6-2/TRBV6-3	.	TRBJ2-5	TRBD2	TGTGCCAGCAGTGTGATCTTAGCGGGTTTCCAAGAGACCCAGTACTTC	CASSVILAGFQETQYF
TRBV5-1	.	TRBJ2-7	TRBD1	TGCGCCAGCAGCTTCGGGACAGGGAAGGGCTACGAGCAGTACTTC	CASSFGTGKGYEQYF
TRBV25-1	.	TRBJ1-3	TRBD1	TGTGCCACCCAACAGGGGGCTGGAAACACCATATATTTT	CATQQGAGNTIYF
TRBV19	.	TRBJ2-3	.	TGTGCCAGTAGTATAGTTAGCGGCCAAGGCACAGATACGCAGTATTTT	CASSIVSGQGTDTQYF
TRBV2	.	TRBJ2-3	.	TGTGCCAGCAGTGGGGGGACTTACACAGATACGCAGTATTTT	CASSGGTYTDTQYF
TRBV5-1	.	TRBJ2-1	.	TGCGCCAGCAGCTTCTCCAATGAGCAGTTCTTC	CASSFSNEQFF
TRBV12-3/TRBV12-4	.	TRBJ1-1	.	TGTGCCAGCAAGACGCCGCTGGGGGCTGAAGCTTTCTTT	CASKTPLGAEAFF
TRBV10-3	once	TRBJ2-2	TRBD1	TGTGCCATCAGTGCAGACAGGGGAAGCACCGGGGAGCTGTTTTTT	CAISADRGSTGELFF
TRBV5-4	few	TRBJ2-5	.	TGTGCCAGCAGCTTGGGTGGGGTCAGGGTGACCCAGTACTTC	CASSLGGVRVTQYF
TRBV5-6	.	TRBJ1-4	.	TGTGCCAGCAGCTTGGGCGGCAGCCTTAATGAAAAACTGTTTTTT	CASSLGGSLNEKLFF
TRBV6-1	few	TRBJ2-7	.	TGTGCCAGCAGTGAAGATGGCTACGAGCAGTACTTC	CASSEDGYEQYF
TRBV11-2	.	TRBJ1-1	.	TGTGCCAGCAGCTTATTGGCAGGTTCCCCTGAAGCTTTCTTT	CASSLLAGSPEAFF
TRBV29-1	.	TRBJ1-2	TRBD1	TGCAGCGTTGATTGGGACAGCTATGGCTACACCTTC	CSVDWDSYGYTF
TRBV3-1/TRBV3-2	.	TRBJ2-5	TRBD1	TGTGCCAGCAGCCACGCCACCCGAGGGGGCGGCGAGACCCAGTACTTC	CASSHATRGGGETQYF
TRBV6-6	.	TRBJ2-7	.	TGTGCCAGCAGTTACGGGCTAGCTTTCTACGAGCAGTACTTC	CASSYGLAFYEQYF
TRBV7-2	.	TRBJ2-7	.	TGTGCCAGCAGCTTAACGACACCAACCTACGAGCAGTACTTC	CASSLTTPTYEQYF
TRBV27	.	TRBJ2-7	.	TGTGCCAGCAGTCCGGGGCACCCCGGCGAGCAGTACTTC	CASSPGHPGEQYF
TRBV7-3	.	TRBJ2-3	.	TGTGCCAGCAGCCCGACCTACACAGATACGCAGTATTTT	CASSPTYTDTQYF
TRBV12-5	.	TRBJ2-7	TRBD1	TGTGCTAGTGGCCATGACAGGGGCGCCCCCTACGAGCAGTACTTC	CASGHDRGAPYEQYF
TRBV10-3	.	TRBJ1-1	.	TGTGCCATGGGGGGTGTGAACACTGAAGCTTTCTTT	CAMGGVNTEAFF
TRBV29-1	.	TRBJ2-1	.	TGCAGCCCTTGGGTAGCCAATGAGCAGTTCTTC	CSPWVANEQFF
TRBV5-4	.	TRBJ1-2	.	TGTGCCAGCAGCTTGGAAGGAGGCAACTATGGCTACACCTTC	CASSLEGGNYGYTF
TRBV5-1	.	TRBJ2-2	.	TGCGCCAGCGATATAGGAGCGAACACCGGGGAGCTGTTTTTT	CASDIGANTGELFF
TRBV29-1	.	TRBJ1-1	.	TGCAGCGTTGTGTCTGGCACTGAAGCTTTCTTT	CSVVSGTEAFF
TRBV18	.	TRBJ2-2	TRBD1	TGTGCCAGCTCACCGCCCCGGACAGGGGAAGGTGACGGGGAGCTGTTTTTT	CASSPPRTGEGDGELFF
TRBV19	.	TRBJ2-7	.	TGTGCCAGTACCACCATCATTGGGTCCTACGAGCAGTACTTC	CASTTIIGSYEQYF
TRBV7-9	.	TRBJ2-3	TRBD2	TGTGCCAGCAGCTTAGGGGCTAGCGGGGACACAGATACGCAGTATTTT	CASSLGASGDTDTQYF
TRBV20-1	.	TRBJ1-1	.	TGCAGTGCTAGAGTTCGAACTGAAGCTTTCTTT	CSARVRTEAFF
TRBV4-1	.	TRBJ1-1	.	TGCGCCAGCAGCCAAGCGACAGGTAGATTGGGGAGCGCTGAAGCTTTCTTT	CASSQATGRLGSAEAFF
TRBV9	.	TRBJ1-1	TRBD1	TGTGCCAGCAGCGTACAGGGGGACACTGAAGCTTTCTTT	CASSVQGDTEAFF
TRBV20-1	.	TRBJ1-4	.	TGCAGTGCTAGTAGACGGCCACCCCCTACGGAAAAACTGTTTTTT	CSASRRPPPTEKLFF
TRBV7-9	.	TRBJ1-2	TRBD1	TGTGCCAGCGGTCGGACAGGGGGAGAGGGTGGCTACACCTTC	CASGRTGGEGGYTF
TRBV30	.	TRBJ2-3	TRBD2	TGTGCCTGGGGGACTAGCGGCACAGATACGCAGTATTTT	CAWGTSGTDTQYF
TRBV27	.	TRBJ1-6	.	TGTGCCAGCAGTCTCCAACTAAGGAAAAGCTTCAATTCACCCCTCCACTTT	CASSLQLRKSFNSPLHF
TRBV9	.	TRBJ2-5	.	TGTGCCAGCAGCGTAGGGGGATTGCAAGAGACCCAGTACTTC	CASSVGGLQETQYF
TRBV12-5	.	TRBJ2-3	.	TGTGCTAGTGCCCAAACCCTCGGGCAGTATTTT	CASAQTLGQYF
TRBV5-1	once	TRBJ2-3	.	TGCGCCAGCAGCTTGGGAGGCAGCCTTAGCACAGATACGCAGTATTTT	CASSLGGSLSTDTQYF
TRBV7-7	.	TRBJ2-1	TRBD2	TGTGCCAGCAGCCAGACTAGCGGGAGGTACAATGAGCAGTTCTTC	CASSQTSGRYNEQFF
TRBV7-2	.	TRBJ1-1	TRBD1	TGTGCCAGCAGTCGACAGGGAGCGGACACTGAAGCTTTCTTT	CASSRQGADTEAFF
TRBV4-3	.	TRBJ1-4	.	TGCGCCAGCAGCCAAGGAAACAGTGCTAATGAAAAACTGTTTTTT	CASSQGNSANEKLFF
TRBV18	.	TRBJ1-2	.	TGTGCCAGCTCACTTGACGCTACCTCGGACTATGGCTACACCTTC	CASSLDATSDYGYTF
TRBV29-1	.	TRBJ2-3	.	TGCAGCGTTGCATCTGATACGCAGTATTTT	CSVASDTQYF
TRBV11-3	.	TRBJ2-1	TRBD2	TGTGCCAGCAGCCAATTTGGGGCGGGAGGGCCGAATGAGCAGTTCTTC	CASSQFGAGGPNEQFF